This T cell receptor beta chain was recorded in a study of cytomegalovirus exposure and HLA in healthy donors. On the study more broadly: An early data release held about 85 million unique TCRs from HLA-typed donors.

Study conclusions and caveats: As a later analysis revealed, most CMV-associated TCR beta chains appeared HLA-restricted. A later analysis linked a missense DCLRE1C variant to TCR beta V- and J-gene trimming.

PCR was performed using 60 Vbeta and 13 Jbeta primers. Clones were sequenced by immunoSEQ multiplex PCR, and TCRdb holds only the in-frame ones, with some missing. The sample has under 150,000 clones; roughly 68% are singletons. This clone was found once. Its antigen is unidentified. CDR3 size: 14 residues. The germline V gene has CDR1 GTSNPN and CDR2 SVGIG (reference sequence). The V gene end was trimmed by 3 bases and the J gene end by 0 bases; junction bases not matched to a gene: 5. Sequenced material: PBMCs. The receptor comes from a man in his 60s in good health and CMV-seronegative. The chain recombines TRBV30 with TRBJ2-7; 7 bases map to TRBD1. As DNA, the CDR3 is TGTGCCTGGAGGGGACAGAGCGTCTCCTACGAGCAGTACTTC. Translating it yields CAWRGQSVSYEQYF.